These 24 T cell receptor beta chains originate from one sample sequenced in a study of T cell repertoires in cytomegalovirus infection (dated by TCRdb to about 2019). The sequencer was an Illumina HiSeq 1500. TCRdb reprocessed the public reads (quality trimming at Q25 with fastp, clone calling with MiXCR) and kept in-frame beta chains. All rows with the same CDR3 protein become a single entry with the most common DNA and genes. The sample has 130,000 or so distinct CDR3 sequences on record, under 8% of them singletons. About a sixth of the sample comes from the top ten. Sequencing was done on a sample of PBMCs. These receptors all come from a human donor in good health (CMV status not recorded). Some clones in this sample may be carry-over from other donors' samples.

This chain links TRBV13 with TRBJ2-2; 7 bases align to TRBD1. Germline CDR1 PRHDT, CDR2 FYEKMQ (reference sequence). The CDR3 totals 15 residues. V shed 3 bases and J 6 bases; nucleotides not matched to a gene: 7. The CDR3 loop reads CASSFPTGEPGELFF. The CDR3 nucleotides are TGTGCCAGCAGCTTCCCCACAGGGGAGCCCGGGGAGCTGTTTTTT. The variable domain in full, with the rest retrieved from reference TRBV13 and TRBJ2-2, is AAGVIQSPRHLIKEKRETATLKCYPIPRHDTVYWYQQGPGQDPQFLISFYEKMQSDKGSIPDRFSAQQFSDYHSELNMSSLELGDSALYFCASSFPTGEPGELFFGEGSRLTVL.

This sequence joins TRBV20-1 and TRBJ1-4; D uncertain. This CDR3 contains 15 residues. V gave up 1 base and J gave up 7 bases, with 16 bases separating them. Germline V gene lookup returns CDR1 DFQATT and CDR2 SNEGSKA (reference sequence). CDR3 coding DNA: TGCAGTGCTAGAGGCCTGCAGTCAACGGGTGAAAAACTGTTTTTT. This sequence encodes CSARGLQSTGEKLFF.

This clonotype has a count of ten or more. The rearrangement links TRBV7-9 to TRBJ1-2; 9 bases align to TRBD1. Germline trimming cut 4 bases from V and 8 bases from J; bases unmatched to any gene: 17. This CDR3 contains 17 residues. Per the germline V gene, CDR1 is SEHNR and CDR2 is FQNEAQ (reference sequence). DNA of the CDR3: TGTGCCAGCAGCTCCAAGGGACAGGGTGCCGGTGATGTGGGCTACACCTTC. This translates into CASSSKGQGAGDVGYTF.

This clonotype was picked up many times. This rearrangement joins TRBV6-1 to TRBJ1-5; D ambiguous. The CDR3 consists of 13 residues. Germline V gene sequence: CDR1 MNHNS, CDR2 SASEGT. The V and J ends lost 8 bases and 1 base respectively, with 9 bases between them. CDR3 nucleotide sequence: TGTGCCAGCTCCGAAAAAAGCAATCAGCCCCAGCATTTT. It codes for CASSEKSNQPQHF.

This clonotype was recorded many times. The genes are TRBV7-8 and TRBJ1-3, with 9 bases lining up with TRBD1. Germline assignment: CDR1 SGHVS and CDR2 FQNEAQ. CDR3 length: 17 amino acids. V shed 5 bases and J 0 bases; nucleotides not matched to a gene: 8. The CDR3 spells CASSARTGAHSGNTIYF. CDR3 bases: TGTGCCAGCAGCGCCCGGACAGGGGCACACTCTGGAAACACCATATATTTT.

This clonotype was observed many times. CDR3 nucleotide sequence: TGTGCCAGCAGCTTAGTCGGAGCCGTCAGCTCCTACGAGCAGTACTTC. This translates into CASSLVGAVSSYEQYF. This chain joins TRBV7-2 and TRBJ2-7; D not certain. This CDR3 contains 16 residues. The germline CDR1 and CDR2 sequences are SGHTA and FQGNSA. V gave up 1 base and J gave up 0 bases, with 13 bases separating them.

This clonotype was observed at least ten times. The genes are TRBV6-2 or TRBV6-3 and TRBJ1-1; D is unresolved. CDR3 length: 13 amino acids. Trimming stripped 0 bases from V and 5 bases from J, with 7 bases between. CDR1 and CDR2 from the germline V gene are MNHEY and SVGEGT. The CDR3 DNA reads TGTGCCAGCAGTTACTCGACGCTTACTGAAGCTTTCTTT. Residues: CASSYSTLTEAFF.

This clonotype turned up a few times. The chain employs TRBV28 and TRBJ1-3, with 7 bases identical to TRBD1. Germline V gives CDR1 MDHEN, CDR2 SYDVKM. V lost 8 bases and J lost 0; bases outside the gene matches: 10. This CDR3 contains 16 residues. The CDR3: CASYGRTGSSGNTIYF. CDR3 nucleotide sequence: TGTGCCAGCTACGGGAGGACAGGTAGCTCTGGAAACACCATATATTTT.

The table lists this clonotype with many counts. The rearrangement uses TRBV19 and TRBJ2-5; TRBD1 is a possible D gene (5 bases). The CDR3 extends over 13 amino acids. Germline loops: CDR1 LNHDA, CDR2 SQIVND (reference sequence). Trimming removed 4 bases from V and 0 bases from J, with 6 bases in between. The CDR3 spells CASSTGYQETQYF. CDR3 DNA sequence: TGTGCCAGTAGTACAGGGTACCAAGAGACCCAGTACTTC. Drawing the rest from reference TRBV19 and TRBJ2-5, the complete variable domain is DGGITQSPKYLFRKEGQNVTLSCEQNLNHDAMYWYRQDPGQGLRLIYYSQIVNDFQKGDIAEGYSVSREKKESFPLTVTSAQKNPTAFYLCASSTGYQETQYFGPGTRLLVL.

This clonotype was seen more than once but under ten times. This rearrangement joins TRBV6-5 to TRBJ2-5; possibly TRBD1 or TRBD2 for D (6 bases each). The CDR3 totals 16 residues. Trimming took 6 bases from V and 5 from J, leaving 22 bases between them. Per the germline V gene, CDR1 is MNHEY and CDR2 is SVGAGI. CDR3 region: CASRSLEGVRAETQYF. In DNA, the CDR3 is TGTGCCAGCAGATCATTGGAGGGGGTCAGGGCCGAGACCCAGTACTTC.

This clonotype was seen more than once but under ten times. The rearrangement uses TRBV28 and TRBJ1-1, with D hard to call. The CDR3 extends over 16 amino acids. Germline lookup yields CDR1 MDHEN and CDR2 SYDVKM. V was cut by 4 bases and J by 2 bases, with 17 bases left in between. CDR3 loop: CASSSHRQRPNTEAFF. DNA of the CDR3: TGTGCCAGCAGTTCCCACCGTCAGAGACCCAACACTGAAGCTTTCTTT.

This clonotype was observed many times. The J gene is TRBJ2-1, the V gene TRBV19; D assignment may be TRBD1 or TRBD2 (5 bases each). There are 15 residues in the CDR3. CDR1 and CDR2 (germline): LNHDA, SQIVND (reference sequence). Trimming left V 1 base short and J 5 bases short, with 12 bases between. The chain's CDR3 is CASSIAGSGNNEQFF. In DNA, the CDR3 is TGTGCCAGTAGTATAGCAGGGTCGGGGAACAATGAGCAGTTCTTC.

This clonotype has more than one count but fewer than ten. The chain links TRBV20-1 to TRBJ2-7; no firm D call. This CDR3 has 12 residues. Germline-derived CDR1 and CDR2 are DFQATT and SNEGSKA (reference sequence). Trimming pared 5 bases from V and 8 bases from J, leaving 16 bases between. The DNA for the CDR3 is TGCAGTGCTTTCCGGGCCCCTACGCAGCAGTACTTC. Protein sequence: CSAFRAPTQQYF.

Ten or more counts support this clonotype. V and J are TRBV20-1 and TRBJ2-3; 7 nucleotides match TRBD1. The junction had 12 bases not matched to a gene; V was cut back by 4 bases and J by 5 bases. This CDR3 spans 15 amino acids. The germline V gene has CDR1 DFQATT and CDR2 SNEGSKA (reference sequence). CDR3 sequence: CSANSPDRAEDTQYF. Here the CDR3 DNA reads TGCAGTGCTAACTCCCCCGACAGGGCTGAAGATACGCAGTATTTT.

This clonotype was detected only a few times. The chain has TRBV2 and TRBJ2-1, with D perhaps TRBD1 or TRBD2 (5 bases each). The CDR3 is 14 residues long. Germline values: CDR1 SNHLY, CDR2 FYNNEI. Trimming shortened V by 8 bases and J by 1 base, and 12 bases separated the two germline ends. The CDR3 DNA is TGTGCCAGCGGGGACGGTTCTTCCTACAATGAGCAGTTCTTC. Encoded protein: CASGDGSSYNEQFF.

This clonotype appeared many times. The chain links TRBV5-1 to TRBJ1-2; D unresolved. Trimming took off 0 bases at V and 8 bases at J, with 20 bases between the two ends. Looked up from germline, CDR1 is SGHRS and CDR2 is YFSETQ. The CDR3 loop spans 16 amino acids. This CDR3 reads CASSLVIGRAMEGYTF. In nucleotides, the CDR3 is TGCGCCAGCAGCTTGGTAATCGGAAGGGCGATGGAGGGCTACACCTTC.

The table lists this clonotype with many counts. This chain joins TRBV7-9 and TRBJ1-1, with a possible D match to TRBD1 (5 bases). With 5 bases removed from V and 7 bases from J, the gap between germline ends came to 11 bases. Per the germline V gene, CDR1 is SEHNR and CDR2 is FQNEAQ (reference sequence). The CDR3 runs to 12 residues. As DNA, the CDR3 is TGTGCCAGCAGCGTCGGCAGGGTTGAAGCTTTCTTT. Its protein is CASSVGRVEAFF.

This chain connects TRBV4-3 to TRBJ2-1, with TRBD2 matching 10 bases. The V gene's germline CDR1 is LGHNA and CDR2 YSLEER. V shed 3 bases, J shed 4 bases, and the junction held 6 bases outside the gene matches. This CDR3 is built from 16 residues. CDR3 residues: CASSQGAGGPYNEQFF. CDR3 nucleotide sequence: TGCGCCAGCAGCCAGGGAGCGGGGGGGCCGTACAATGAGCAGTTCTTC.

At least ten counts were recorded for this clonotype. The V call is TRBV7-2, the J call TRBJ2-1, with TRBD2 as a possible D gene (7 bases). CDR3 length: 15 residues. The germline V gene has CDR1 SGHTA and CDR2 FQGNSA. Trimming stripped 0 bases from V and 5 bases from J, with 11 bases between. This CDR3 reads CASSLAGGPHNEQFF. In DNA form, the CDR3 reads TGTGCCAGCAGCTTAGCGGGGGGGCCCCACAATGAGCAGTTCTTC.

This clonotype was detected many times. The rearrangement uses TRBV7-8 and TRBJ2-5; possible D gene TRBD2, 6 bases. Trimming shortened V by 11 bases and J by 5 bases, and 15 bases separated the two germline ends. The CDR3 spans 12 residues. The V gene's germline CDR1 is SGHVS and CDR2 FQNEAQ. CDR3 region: CAGGGAQETQYF. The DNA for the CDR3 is TGTGCCGGTGGAGGGGCGCAGGAGACCCAGTACTTC. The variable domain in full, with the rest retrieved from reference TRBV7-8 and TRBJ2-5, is GAGVSQSPRYKVAKRGQDVALRCDPISGHVSLFWYQQALGQGPEFLTYFQNEAQLDKSGLPSDRFFAERPEGSVSTLKIQRTQQEDSAVYLCAGGGAQETQYFGPGTRLLVL.

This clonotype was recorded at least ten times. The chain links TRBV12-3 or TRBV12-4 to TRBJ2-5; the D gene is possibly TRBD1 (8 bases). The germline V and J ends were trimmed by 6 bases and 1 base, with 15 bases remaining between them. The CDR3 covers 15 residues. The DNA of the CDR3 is TGTGCCAGCAGCCTATACAGGGGGGGCCAAGAGACCCAGTACTTC. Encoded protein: CASSLYRGGQETQYF.

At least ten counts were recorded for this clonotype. CDR3 residues: CASSTLGSLSSYNSPLHF. The CDR3 bases are TGTGCCAGTAGTACGCTGGGGTCATTGAGCTCCTATAATTCACCCCTCCACTTT. This chain joins TRBV19 and TRBJ1-6, with D hard to call. The CDR3 extends over 18 amino acids. CDR1 and CDR2 from the germline V gene are LNHDA and SQIVND (reference sequence). V was trimmed by 4 bases and J by 0 bases, leaving 16 bases between them.

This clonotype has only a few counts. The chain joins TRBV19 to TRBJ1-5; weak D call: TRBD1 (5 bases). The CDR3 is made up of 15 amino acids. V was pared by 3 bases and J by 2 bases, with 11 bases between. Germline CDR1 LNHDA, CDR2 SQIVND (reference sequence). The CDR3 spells CASSIVIRGNQPQHF. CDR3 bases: TGTGCCAGTAGTATTGTAATCAGGGGCAATCAGCCCCAGCATTTT.

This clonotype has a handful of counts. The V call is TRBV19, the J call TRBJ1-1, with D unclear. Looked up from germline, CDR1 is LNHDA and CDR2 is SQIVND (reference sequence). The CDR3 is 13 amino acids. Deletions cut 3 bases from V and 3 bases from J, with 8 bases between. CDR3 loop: CASSMGLYTEAFF. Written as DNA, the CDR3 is TGTGCCAGTAGTATGGGTCTCTACACTGAAGCTTTCTTT.